Below, 10 T cell receptor beta chains from the same sample are listed, as sequenced in a study of blood T cell repertoires in COVID-19. Method: immunoSEQ multiplex PCR; TCRdb's copy keeps in-frame clones and lacks some. The repertoire holds roughly 230,000 clones, with approximately 92% as singletons. Sequencing was done on a sample of peripheral blood. The source is a woman aged 40-49 years who had recovered from COVID-19.

Concerning this clone itself: Distinct nucleotide sequences in the sample also encode this CDR3. The chain has TRBV18 and TRBJ2-5, with D possibly matching TRBD1 (5 bases). The V gene's germline CDR1 is KGHSH and CDR2 LQKENI. Trimming left V 2 bases short and J 1 base short, with 11 bases between. The CDR3 extends over 15 amino acids. The CDR3 sequence: CASSPRGGAQETQYF. The DNA of the CDR3 is TGTGCCAGCTCACCAAGGGGTGGGGCCCAAGAGACCCAGTACTTC.

This rearrangement joins TRBV19 to TRBJ2-1; D might be TRBD1 (5 bases). Trimming left V 5 bases short and J 10 bases short, with 18 bases between. The CDR3 consists of 14 residues. Germline loops: CDR1 LNHDA, CDR2 SQIVND (reference sequence). This CDR3 is CASSPQGPLTEQFF. The CDR3 DNA sequence: TGTGCCAGTAGTCCCCAGGGTCCGCTAACAGAGCAGTTCTTC.

The chain uses TRBV10-3 and TRBJ2-3; D call uncertain. The CDR3 loop spans 14 amino acids. The germline gives CDR1 ENHRY, CDR2 SYGVKD. With 8 bases removed from V and 0 bases from J, the gap between germline ends came to 12 bases. The CDR3 sequence is CAIRSETSTDTQYF. In nucleotides, the CDR3 is TGTGCCATCCGGTCCGAGACTAGCACAGATACGCAGTATTTT.

V gene TRBV5-5 combines with J gene TRBJ2-4; D might be TRBD2 (5 bases). The CDR3 spans 14 residues. Trimming removed 3 bases at V and 1 base at J, with 8 bases between. The germline gives CDR1 SGHKS, CDR2 YYEKEE (reference sequence). The CDR3 loop reads CASSSPGAKNIQYF. DNA of the CDR3: TGTGCCAGCAGCTCCCCGGGGGCCAAAAACATTCAGTACTTC.

The gene calls are TRBV27 and TRBJ1-2, with TRBD1 identical over 7 bases. The CDR3 has 15 residues. J was trimmed by 6 bases and V by 0 bases; bases with no gene match: 7. Per the germline V gene, CDR1 is MNHEY and CDR2 is SMNVEV (reference sequence). The CDR3 reads CASSLSLTGLDGYTF. CDR3 sequence (DNA): TGTGCCAGCAGTTTATCCTTGACAGGGTTGGATGGCTACACCTTC.

The rearrangement joins TRBV7-6 to TRBJ2-2, with TRBD2 as a possible D gene (5 bases). Germline V gives CDR1 SGHVS, CDR2 FNYEAQ. The ends were cut back, 0 bases at V and 6 bases at J, with 11 bases in the middle. This CDR3 spans 15 amino acids. As DNA, the CDR3 is TGTGCCAGCAGCTTAGCTGGAGGAGAAGCCGGGGAGCTGTTTTTT. Translating gives CASSLAGGEAGELFF.

This CDR3 reads CASSPVWTSGRASGELFF. The CDR3 DNA is TGTGCCAGCTCACCAGTCTGGACTAGCGGGAGGGCGTCCGGGGAGCTGTTTTTT. This chain joins TRBV18 and TRBJ2-2, with 15 bases fitting TRBD2. The V and J ends lost 2 bases and 6 bases, in that order; junction bases with no gene match: 7. This CDR3 spans 18 amino acids. The V gene's germline CDR1 is KGHSH and CDR2 LQKENI.

The chain couples TRBV28 to TRBJ2-1; D gene unclear. V was pared by 4 bases and J by 1 base, with 5 bases between. CDR1 and CDR2 (germline): MDHEN, SYDVKM. This CDR3 spans 13 amino acids. The CDR3 nucleotides read TGTGCCAGCAGTTCCTTATCCTACAATGAGCAGTTCTTC. As protein: CASSSLSYNEQFF.

The chain joins TRBV20-1 to TRBJ2-4; no clear D. The V gene's germline CDR1 is DFQATT and CDR2 SNEGSKA (reference sequence). The V gene lost 6 bases and the J gene lost 7 bases, with 10 bases spanning the gap. The CDR3 has 11 amino acids. CDR3 in amino acids: CSAPRSNIQYF. DNA for the CDR3: TGCAGTGCCCCTAGGAGCAACATTCAGTACTTC.

The V and J genes are TRBV18 and TRBJ2-2, with a possible D match to TRBD2 (5 bases). The CDR3 consists of 14 residues. Trimming took 2 bases from V and 4 from J, leaving 8 bases between them. Germline CDR1 KGHSH, CDR2 LQKENI. The CDR3 spells CASSPGSSTGELFF. The CDR3 DNA follows: TGTGCCAGCTCACCAGGGAGCAGCACCGGGGAGCTGTTTTTT.